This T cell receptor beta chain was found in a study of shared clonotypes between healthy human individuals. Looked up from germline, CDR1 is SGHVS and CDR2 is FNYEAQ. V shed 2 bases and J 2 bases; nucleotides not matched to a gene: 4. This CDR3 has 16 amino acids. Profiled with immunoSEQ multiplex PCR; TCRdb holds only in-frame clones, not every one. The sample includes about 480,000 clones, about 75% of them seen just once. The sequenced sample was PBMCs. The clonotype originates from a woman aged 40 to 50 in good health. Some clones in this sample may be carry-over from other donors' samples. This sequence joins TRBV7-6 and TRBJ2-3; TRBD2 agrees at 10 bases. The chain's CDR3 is CASSLFGLADTDTQYF. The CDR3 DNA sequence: TGTGCCAGCAGCTTATTTGGACTAGCGGACACAGATACGCAGTATTTT. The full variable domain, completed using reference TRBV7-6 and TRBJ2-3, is GAGVSQSPRYKVTKRGQDVALRCDPISGHVSLYWYRQALGQGPEFLTYFNYEAQQDKSGLPNDRFSAERPEGSISTLTIQRTEQRDSAMYRCASSLFGLADTDTQYFGPGTRLTVL.